The next 20 T cell receptor beta chains were all read from a single sample in a study of blood T cell repertoires in COVID-19. This table comes from immunoSEQ multiplex PCR, and its TCRdb copy is limited to in-frame clones, with some not included. The table records hundreds of thousands of clones, around 85% of them present only once. The sequenced material came from peripheral blood. The receptor set was obtained from a man in his forties with acute or convalescent COVID-19.

The chain couples TRBV13 to TRBJ2-2; TRBD2 matches 9 bases. In germline, CDR1 is PRHDT, CDR2 FYEKMQ (reference sequence). This CDR3 has 16 amino acids. V lost 2 bases and J lost 7; bases outside the gene matches: 8. The CDR3 DNA is TGTGCCAGCAGCTTACCTAGCGGGGCCATGGACGGGGAGCTGTTTTTT. Its translation: CASSLPSGAMDGELFF.

The chain has TRBV27 and TRBJ2-4; TRBD2 might be the D (6 bases). Trimming stripped 6 bases from V and 0 bases from J, with 15 bases between. The CDR3 is 16 amino acids. CDR1 and CDR2 (germline): MNHEY, SMNVEV (reference sequence). For the CDR3, the DNA is TGTGCCAGCAGACTTCCGGGACTGTTAGCCAAAAACATTCAGTACTTC. This encodes CASRLPGLLAKNIQYF.

The gene calls are TRBV2 and TRBJ1-1, with D hard to call. Between the trimmed V and J ends, which lost 2 bases and 7 bases, there was a span of 5 bases. This CDR3 has 11 amino acids. Germline V gene lookup returns CDR1 SNHLY and CDR2 FYNNEI. DNA of the CDR3: TGTGCCAGCAGTGAACAAATTGAAGCTTTCTTT. It translates to CASSEQIEAFF. The full variable domain, in which reference TRBV2 and TRBJ1-1 provide the parts outside the CDR3, is EPEVTQTPSHQVTQMGQEVILRCVPISNHLYFYWYRQILGQKVEFLVSFYNNEISEKSEIFDDQFSVERPDGSNFTLKIRSTKLEDSAMYFCASSEQIEAFFGQGTRLTVV.

As DNA, the CDR3 is TGTGCCAGCAGCCCCAGGGCCCACAATGAGCAGTTCTTC. This codes for CASSPRAHNEQFF. This rearrangement joins TRBV13 to TRBJ2-1, with D perhaps matching TRBD1 (5 bases). The V end lost 5 bases, the J end lost 5 bases, and 10 bases lay between the germline ends. The CDR3 covers 13 residues. Germline CDR1 reads PRHDT; CDR2 reads FYEKMQ (reference sequence).

The gene calls are TRBV30 and TRBJ2-7, with TRBD2 identical over 8 bases. This CDR3 spans 13 amino acids. The germline V gene has CDR1 GTSNPN and CDR2 SVGIG (reference sequence). V lost 8 bases, J lost 6 bases, and 12 bases stayed unmatched. The CDR3 loop reads CAATGGVMGEQYF. Here the CDR3 DNA reads TGTGCCGCCACCGGGGGGGTAATGGGCGAGCAGTACTTC.

The chain joins TRBV5-4 to TRBJ2-2, with D perhaps TRBD1 (5 bases). The CDR3 extends over 15 amino acids. Germline assignment: CDR1 SGHNT and CDR2 YYREEE (reference sequence). The V end was cut by 0 bases, the J end by 1 base, with 7 bases between. The CDR3 here is CASSLGQMNTGELFF. The DNA of the CDR3 is TGTGCCAGCAGCTTGGGACAGATGAACACCGGGGAGCTGTTTTTT.

The genes are TRBV27 and TRBJ1-5, with TRBD1 matching 9 bases. The V segment lost 7 bases and the J segment 4 bases; nucleotides outside the gene matches: 5. The CDR3 is made up of 14 amino acids. The germline CDR1 and CDR2 sequences are MNHEY and SMNVEV (reference sequence). CDR3 residues: CASTLDRGNQPQHF. The CDR3 region has the DNA TGTGCCAGCACCCTGGACAGGGGAAATCAGCCCCAGCATTTT.

This clone appeared a single time. V and J are TRBV6-5 and TRBJ1-6; possible D gene TRBD1, 5 bases. CDR1 and CDR2 (germline): MNHEY, SVGAGI. Trimming took 3 bases from V and 5 from J, leaving 14 bases between them. This CDR3 spans 16 amino acids. CDR3 DNA sequence: TGTGCCAGCAGTTATCTCGGAGGGGCGAATAATTCACCCCTCCACTTT. Amino acid sequence: CASSYLGGANNSPLHF.

The rearrangement joins TRBV19 to TRBJ2-1; 7 nucleotides align to TRBD1. Germline V CDR1 and CDR2: LNHDA, SQIVND (reference sequence). J lost 0 bases, V lost 3 bases, and 8 bases had no gene match. This CDR3 comprises 17 residues. The CDR3 reads CASSITGVSSSYNEQFF. Here the CDR3 DNA reads TGTGCCAGTAGTATTACAGGGGTTTCCAGCTCCTACAATGAGCAGTTCTTC.

The J gene is TRBJ2-1, the V gene TRBV18; the match to TRBD2 covers 14 bases. This CDR3 comprises 16 residues. The trim removed 0 bases at V and 8 bases at J, leaving 3 bases unmatched. In germline, CDR1 is KGHSH, CDR2 LQKENI. The CDR3 here is CASSPPGLAGGDEQFF. CDR3 sequence (DNA): TGTGCCAGCTCACCACCCGGACTAGCGGGAGGCGATGAGCAGTTCTTC.

In its sample, this clone was seen a few times. The chain combines TRBV4-3 with TRBJ2-2; a possible D gene is TRBD1 (7 bases). The CDR3 is 18 amino acids. V lost 0 bases and J lost 2, with 16 bases in between. CDR1 and CDR2 (germline): LGHNA, YSLEER. CDR3 coding DNA: TGCGCCAGCAGCCAAGAGATTAGCAGGGGGGCAAACACCGGGGAGCTGTTTTTT. Translated, it gives CASSQEISRGANTGELFF.

The chain carries TRBV30 and TRBJ1-2; D call uncertain. The ends were cut back, 2 bases at V and 2 bases at J, with 9 bases in the middle. The CDR3 consists of 13 residues. CDR1 GTSNPN and CDR2 SVGIG come from the germline V gene (reference sequence). For the CDR3, the DNA is TGTGCCTGGAGTCGAACGGGAAACTATGGCTACACCTTC. Its translation is CAWSRTGNYGYTF.

V usage is TRBV5-1 and J usage is TRBJ2-7; possibly TRBD1 for D (5 bases). Germline assignment: CDR1 SGHRS and CDR2 YFSETQ. This CDR3 has 15 amino acids. Trimming cost V 4 bases and J 0 bases, with 14 bases left between them. The CDR3 DNA reads TGCGCCAGCAGCACAGGCAGTTCGAGCTCCTACGAGCAGTACTTC. Translating gives CASSTGSSSSYEQYF.

The V call is TRBV7-8, the J call TRBJ1-2; 8 bases are shared with TRBD1. The germline V gene has CDR1 SGHVS and CDR2 FQNEAQ. The CDR3 extends over 16 amino acids. Trimming cost V 1 base and J 0 bases; bases outside gene matches: 4. The DNA for the CDR3 is TGTGCCAGCAGCTTAGTATTGACAGGGGCTAACTATGGCTACACCTTC. Encoded protein: CASSLVLTGANYGYTF.

The gene calls are TRBV11-3 and TRBJ2-2, with TRBD2 as a possible D gene (6 bases). The length of the CDR3 is 16 residues. V lost 1 base and J 0 bases, leaving 9 bases between the germline ends. In germline, CDR1 is SGHNT, CDR2 YENEEA. CDR3 DNA sequence: TGTGCCAGCAGCTTAGGCGGAGGGACGAACACCGGGGAGCTGTTTTTT. Translation gives CASSLGGGTNTGELFF.

The chain is built from TRBV28 and TRBJ2-2; D remains ambiguous. From germline, CDR1 is MDHEN and CDR2 SYDVKM. The V end was cut by 6 bases, the J end by 0 bases, with 17 bases between. The CDR3 contains 17 residues. CDR3 sequence (DNA): TGTGCCAGCAGGCCCGCGGCCTATAGAGCGAACACCGGGGAGCTGTTTTTT. Its translation: CASRPAAYRANTGELFF.

The table lists this clone with a count of one. The V and J genes are TRBV30 and TRBJ2-2, with 7 positions matching TRBD2. After removal of 4 bases from V and 6 bases from J, the junction contained 5 bases not matched to a gene. There are 13 residues in the CDR3. Germline V CDR1 and CDR2: GTSNPN, SVGIG (reference sequence). The CDR3 protein is CAWTTSQSGELFF. The DNA for the CDR3 is TGTGCCTGGACGACTAGCCAATCCGGGGAGCTGTTTTTT.

V gene TRBV4-3 combines with J gene TRBJ1-2, with TRBD1 matching 9 bases. CDR3 length: 15 amino acids. V was clipped by 0 bases and J by 8 bases; unmatched bases: 7. Germline V lookup: CDR1 LGHNA, CDR2 YSLEER. Here the CDR3 DNA reads TGCGCCAGCAGCCAAGAATATCGGGACAGGGACGGCTACACCTTC. Amino acid sequence: CASSQEYRDRDGYTF.

The rearrangement joins TRBV3-1 (or the pseudogene TRBV3-2) to TRBJ2-3; 16 bases are shared with TRBD2. V trimming: 4 bases; J trimming: 3 bases; junction bases outside the gene matches: 7. CDR3 size: 18 residues. From germline, CDR1 is LGHDT and CDR2 YNNKEL (reference sequence). In nucleotides, the CDR3 is TGTGCCAGCAGCCCCACGGTGGGACTAGCGGGGGGGACAGATACGCAGTATTTT. This translates into CASSPTVGLAGGTDTQYF.

The chain carries TRBV5-4 and TRBJ2-5; 11 positions match TRBD2. Germline lookup yields CDR1 SGHNT and CDR2 YYREEE (reference sequence). Trimming cost V 2 bases and J 2 bases; bases outside gene matches: 2. CDR3 length equals 15 residues. The CDR3: CASSFGTSGQETQYF. For the CDR3, the DNA is TGTGCCAGCAGCTTCGGGACTAGCGGACAAGAGACCCAGTACTTC.